These 5 T cell receptor beta chains came from one sample sequenced in a study of blood T cell repertoires in COVID-19. Produced via immunoSEQ multiplex PCR; TCRdb's table is partial and in-frame only. The sample has 55,000 to 75,000 clones, around 82% seen once. Sequencing was performed on peripheral blood. The receptors come from a man older than 75 with COVID-19, enrolled during active disease.

The CDR3 here is CASSARQGEPQHF. CDR3 DNA sequence: TGTGCCAGCAGCGCCCGACAGGGGGAGCCCCAGCATTTT. The chain combines TRBV9 with TRBJ1-5; 9 bases line up with TRBD1. Germline CDR1 and CDR2: SGDLS and YYNGEE. The CDR3 is 13 amino acids. The V and J ends lost 3 bases and 8 bases, in that order; junction bases with no gene match: 3.

This sequence joins TRBV11-2 and TRBJ2-5, with 8 bases lining up with TRBD2. Trimming cost V 5 bases and J 5 bases; bases outside gene matches: 13. Germline V gives CDR1 SGHAT, CDR2 FQNNGV. This CDR3 region has 16 residues. The CDR3 spells CASSQHSGGLGETQYF. CDR3 DNA sequence: TGTGCCAGCAGCCAACACAGCGGGGGCCTCGGGGAGACCCAGTACTTC.

The rearrangement links TRBV29-1 to TRBJ1-5; tentatively, D is TRBD1 (5 bases). This CDR3 region has 13 residues. In germline, CDR1 is SQVTM, CDR2 ANQGSEA. V lost 2 bases, J lost 6 bases, and 11 bases lay in between. CDR3 in amino acids: CSVETGAGQPQHF. The CDR3, as DNA: TGCAGCGTTGAAACTGGGGCAGGTCAGCCCCAGCATTTT.

The gene calls are TRBV10-1 and TRBJ2-3; 12 bases fit TRBD2. The V segment lost 2 bases and the J segment 1 base; nucleotides outside the gene matches: 10. The germline CDR1 and CDR2 sequences are WNHNN and SYGVQD (reference sequence). This CDR3 has 19 residues. CDR3 in amino acids: CASSEVLAGGALGTDTQYF. CDR3 nucleotides: TGCGCCAGCAGTGAGGTCCTAGCGGGAGGGGCCCTGGGCACAGATACGCAGTATTTT.

The chain couples TRBV13 to TRBJ1-3; TRBD1 might be the D (6 bases). This CDR3 has 18 amino acids. In germline, CDR1 is PRHDT, CDR2 FYEKMQ (reference sequence). V lost 0 bases, J lost 0 bases, and 15 bases lay in between. The CDR3 here is CASSLGTGSFSSGNTIYF. CDR3 DNA sequence: TGTGCCAGCAGCTTAGGCACAGGGTCCTTCAGCTCTGGAAACACCATATATTTT.